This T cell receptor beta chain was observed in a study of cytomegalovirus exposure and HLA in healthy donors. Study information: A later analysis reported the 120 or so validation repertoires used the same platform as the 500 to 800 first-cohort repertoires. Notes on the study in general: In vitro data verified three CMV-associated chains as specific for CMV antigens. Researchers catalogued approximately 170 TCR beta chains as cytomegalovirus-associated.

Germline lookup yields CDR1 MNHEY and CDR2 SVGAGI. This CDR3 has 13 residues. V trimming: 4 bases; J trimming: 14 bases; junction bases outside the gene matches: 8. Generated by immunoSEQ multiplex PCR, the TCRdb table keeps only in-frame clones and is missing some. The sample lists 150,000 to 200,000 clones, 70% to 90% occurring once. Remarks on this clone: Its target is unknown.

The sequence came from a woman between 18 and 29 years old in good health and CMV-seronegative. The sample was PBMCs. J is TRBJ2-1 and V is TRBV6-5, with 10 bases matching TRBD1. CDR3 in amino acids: CASSSLGTGEKFF. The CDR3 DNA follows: TGTGCCAGCAGTTCCCTGGGGACAGGGGAAAAGTTCTTC.